Presented here are 15 T cell receptor beta chains from one specimen sequenced in a study of monozygotic twins with inflammatory bowel disease. TCRdb reprocessed the 5' RACE reads and keeps a single row for each CDR3 protein, giving no DNA. The specimen's table records over 110,000 distinct CDR3 sequences. Source material: blood. These receptors were obtained from a human donor with ulcerative colitis or Crohn's disease, or a healthy co-twin of an affected twin (not recorded which).

CDR3: CASSLRTGGDQPQHF. The chain links TRBV5-1 to TRBJ1-5; the D gene TCRdb calls, TRBD1, cannot be checked with no DNA. Germline V gene data show CDR1 as SGHRS and CDR2 as YFSETQ. The CDR3 sequence is 15 residues long.

V and J are TRBV5-4 and TRBJ1-5; TCRdb lists TRBD1, though no DNA is available to test this call. The CDR3 has 15 amino acids. Germline V gene data show CDR1 as SGHNT and CDR2 as YYREEE (reference sequence). Here the CDR3 reads CASSLNPGGNQPQHF.

V gene TRBV5-1 combines with J gene TRBJ2-5; TCRdb proposes TRBD1, but this gene call is untestable without DNA. This CDR3 comprises 14 residues. Germline values: CDR1 SGHRS, CDR2 YFSETQ. CDR3 protein: CASSPQAGVETQYF.

The chain is built from TRBV9 and TRBJ1-1; the TRBD1 assignment by TCRdb is unverifiable without DNA. CDR3 size: 15 residues. Germline CDR1 reads SGDLS; CDR2 reads YYNGEE. CDR3 protein: CASSVDRTGGSGAFF.

This chain joins TRBV3-1 and TRBJ2-3. This CDR3 has 15 residues. Germline loops: CDR1 LGHDT, CDR2 YNNKEL (reference sequence). The CDR3 reads CASSYSSPGTDTQYF.

The V gene is TRBV15, the J gene TRBJ1-4; the D gene TCRdb calls, TRBD1, cannot be checked with no DNA. CDR3 length equals 18 residues. Germline lookup yields CDR1 LNHNV and CDR2 YYDKDF (reference sequence). CDR3 in amino acids: CATSSSSSRTGWNEKLFF.

V and J are TRBV7-2 and TRBJ2-2; the D gene TCRdb calls, TRBD1, cannot be checked with no DNA. Germline V gene lookup returns CDR1 SGHTA and CDR2 FQGNSA. The CDR3 contains 16 residues. The CDR3 reads CASSQKLRLPGGELFF. Full variable domain (outside the CDR3, taken from reference TRBV7-2 and TRBJ2-2): GAGVSQSPSNKVTEKGKDVELRCDPISGHTALYWYRQSLGQGLEFLIYFQGNSAPDKSGLPSDRFSAERTGGSVSTLTIQRTQQEDSAVYLCASSQKLRLPGGELFFGEGSRLTVL.

This chain links TRBV5-4 with TRBJ2-3. Germline V gene sequence: CDR1 SGHNT, CDR2 YYREEE (reference sequence). The CDR3 runs to 15 residues. Here the CDR3 reads CASSLGGRAVDTQYF. The whole variable domain, remainder taken from reference TRBV5-4 and TRBJ2-3, is ETGVTQSPTHLIKTRGQQVTLRCSSQSGHNTVSWYQQALGQGPQFIFQYYREEENGRGNFPPRFSGLQFPNYSSELNVNALELDDSALYLCASSLGGRAVDTQYFGPGTRLTVL.

The rearrangement links TRBV20-1 to TRBJ1-5. CDR3 length: 15 residues. Germline V CDR1 and CDR2: DFQATT, SNEGSKA (reference sequence). The CDR3 sequence is CSARDLWQPTQPQHF.

The chain employs TRBV2 and TRBJ2-7; TCRdb's D call of TRBD1 is untestable without DNA. Germline CDR1 reads SNHLY; CDR2 reads FYNNEI. The CDR3 runs to 13 residues. The CDR3 protein is CASNPAGVSEQYF.

The rearrangement uses TRBV5-6 and TRBJ2-7; TCRdb proposes TRBD1, but this gene call is untestable without DNA. Germline V gene data show CDR1 as SGHDT and CDR2 as YYEEEE. This CDR3 comprises 13 residues. The CDR3 sequence: CASRRGITYEQYF.

The chain is built from TRBV12-3 or TRBV12-4 and TRBJ1-5; TCRdb names TRBD1, which stays unverified in the absence of DNA. The CDR3 runs 11 residues. The CDR3 sequence: CASSWGQGQHF.

The J gene is TRBJ2-5, the V gene TRBV10-2; the TRBD2 assignment by TCRdb is unverifiable without DNA. Germline CDR1 reads WSHSY; CDR2 reads SAAADI. The CDR3 covers 14 residues. The CDR3 sequence: CASSEQGGSETQYF.

The V and J genes are TRBV10-3 and TRBJ2-7; TCRdb's assignment of TRBD1 cannot be checked, as there is no DNA. Germline CDR1 is ENHRY and CDR2 is SYGVKD. The CDR3 runs to 14 residues. This chain's CDR3 is CAISRQFMPYEQYF.

This chain uses TRBV18 with TRBJ2-3; the D gene TCRdb calls, TRBD1, cannot be checked with no DNA. Germline lookup yields CDR1 KGHSH and CDR2 LQKENI. The CDR3 runs 16 residues. CDR3 sequence: CASSPYGTGGTDTQYF.